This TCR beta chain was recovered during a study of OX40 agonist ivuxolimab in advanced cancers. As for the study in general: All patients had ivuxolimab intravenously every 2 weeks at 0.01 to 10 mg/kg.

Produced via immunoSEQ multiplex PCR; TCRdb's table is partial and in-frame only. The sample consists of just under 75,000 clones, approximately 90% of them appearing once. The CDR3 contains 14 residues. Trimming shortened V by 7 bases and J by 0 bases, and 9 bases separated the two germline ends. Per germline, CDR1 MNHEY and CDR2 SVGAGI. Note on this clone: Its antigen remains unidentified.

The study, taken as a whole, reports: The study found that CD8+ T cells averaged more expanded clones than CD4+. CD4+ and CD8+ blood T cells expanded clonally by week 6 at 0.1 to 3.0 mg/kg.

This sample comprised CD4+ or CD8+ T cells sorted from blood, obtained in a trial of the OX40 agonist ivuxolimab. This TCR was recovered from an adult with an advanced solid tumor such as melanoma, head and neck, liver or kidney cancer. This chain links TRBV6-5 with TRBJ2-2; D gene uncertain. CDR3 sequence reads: CASKRRPNTGELFF. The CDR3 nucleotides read TGTGCCAGCAAGAGACGACCGAACACCGGGGAGCTGTTTTTT.